What follows describes a single TCR beta chain. The primer mix had 60 Vbeta and 13 Jbeta primers. Some clones are missing from TCRdb's copy, which holds only in-frame ones; the method was immunoSEQ multiplex PCR. The table lists approximately 150,000 clones, about four fifths of them singletons. V shed 0 bases and J shed 12 bases, with 15 bases lying between them. Germline-derived CDR1 and CDR2 are KGHSH and LQKENI. The CDR3 is made up of 13 amino acids. The source of the sample is a study of cytomegalovirus exposure and HLA in healthy donors. This clonotype was sampled from a man aged 30 to 45 in good health and CMV-seropositive. The sequencing sample was made of PBMCs. The V gene is TRBV18, the J gene TRBJ2-7, with a possible D match to TRBD2 (5 bases). The CDR3 coding sequence is TGTGCCAGCTCACCACCCCTAGCACTGAGTCTGTACTTC. Amino acids: CASSPPLALSLYF.